The 26 T cell receptor beta chains presented below share a single source sample, sequenced in a study of low-dose radiotherapy and immunotherapy resistance in tumors. Alpha and beta chains were covered, as first-strand cDNA relied on TRAV- and TRBV-specific primers. The authors ran around 19 PCR cycles to amplify TCRs with a constant-region primer and V-primer adapter. Via MiXCR, TCRdb re-called the reads, giving one row per CDR3 protein. The data contain around 9,000 distinct CDR3 sequences, around 70% of them seen just once; the ten biggest clones take up roughly 7.1%. Every receptor here comes from a human donor with advanced metastatic prostate, ovarian, gallbladder or colorectal cancer (not recorded which). This table probably holds off-target reads from a library built for another chain.

The chain employs TRBV3-1 and TRBJ1-1; D is perhaps TRBD1 (5 bases). V was trimmed by 3 bases and J by 1 base, leaving 15 bases between them. The CDR3 sequence is 16 residues long. Per the germline V gene, CDR1 is LGHDT and CDR2 is YNNKEL (reference sequence). The CDR3, as DNA: TGTGCCAGCAGCCAGCACCCGGGACGGACGAACACTGAAGCTTTCTTT. It is translated as CASSQHPGRTNTEAFF.

The chain employs TRBV5-1 and TRBJ1-2; D is possibly TRBD1 (5 bases). Trimming pared 4 bases from V and 7 bases from J, leaving 11 bases between. The CDR3 spans 12 residues. Germline V gene lookup returns CDR1 SGHRS and CDR2 YFSETQ. CDR3 bases: TGCGCCAGCAGCCGCGAGGGGACTGGCTACACCTTC. Translated: CASSREGTGYTF.

The chain couples TRBV19 to TRBJ2-7; D unclear. Germline lookup yields CDR1 LNHDA and CDR2 SQIVND (reference sequence). This CDR3 is 13 amino acids long. V lost 3 bases and J lost 6, with 12 bases in between. CDR3 region: CASSMGSLTEQYF. CDR3 nucleotides: TGTGCCAGTAGTATGGGCTCCCTCACCGAGCAGTACTTC.

The rearrangement links TRBV6-2 or TRBV6-3 to TRBJ1-2; D remains ambiguous. V dropped 5 bases and J dropped 7 bases, with 20 bases sitting between them. There are 15 residues in the CDR3. Germline CDR1 reads MNHEY; CDR2 reads SVGEGT. The CDR3 bases are TGTGCCAGCAGTAACGCCGACTCGGTGATTGGTGGCTACACCTTC. Amino acids: CASSNADSVIGGYTF.

V and J are TRBV21-1 and TRBJ2-7. TRBV21-1 is a recognized pseudogene. The CDR3 is 13 amino acids. CDR3 protein: CASSKDPFYEQYF. CDR3 in DNA: TGTGCCAGCAGCAAAGACCCATTCTACGAGCAGTACTTC.

V gene TRBV3-1 combines with J gene TRBJ2-7, with 8 bases matching TRBD2. The junction had 8 bases not matched to a gene; V was cut back by 4 bases and J by 6 bases. Germline assignment: CDR1 LGHDT and CDR2 YNNKEL (reference sequence). The CDR3 contains 14 residues. CDR3 sequence (DNA): TGTGCCAGCAGCCGCACTAGCGGCCTTGCCGAGCAGTACTTC. Its protein product is CASSRTSGLAEQYF.

The chain recombines TRBV19 with TRBJ1-6; 9 bases match TRBD1. The germline V gene encodes CDR1 LNHDA and CDR2 SQIVND (reference sequence). V shed 6 bases, J shed 9 bases, and the junction held 6 bases outside the gene matches. This CDR3 spans 14 amino acids. The CDR3 here is CASRHGQGSSPLHF. The CDR3 nucleotides read TGTGCCAGTAGACATGGACAGGGGAGTTCACCCCTCCACTTT.

The chain combines TRBV25-1 with TRBJ1-5; TRBD1 might be the D (6 bases). The V end lost 2 bases, the J end lost 3 bases, and 14 bases lay between the germline ends. Germline assignment: CDR1 MGHDK and CDR2 SYGVNS. There are 16 residues in the CDR3. CDR3 in DNA: TGTGCCAGCAGTGAAAGGGGCAGGGGTAACAATCAGCCCCAGCATTTT. Translated, it gives CASSERGRGNNQPQHF.

The chain uses TRBV11-2 and TRBJ1-2; D is possibly TRBD1 (6 bases). With 4 bases removed from V and 1 base from J, the gap between germline ends came to 19 bases. This CDR3 comprises 17 residues. CDR1 and CDR2 (germline): SGHAT, FQNNGV. In nucleotides, the CDR3 is TGTGCCAGCAGCTCGATAGTGGGGGCACGGAATAACTATGGCTACACCTTC. Protein: CASSSIVGARNNYGYTF.

The V and J genes are TRBV6-2 or TRBV6-3 and TRBJ2-3; 8 bases are a match to TRBD2. The CDR3 consists of 16 residues. The J segment lost 1 base and the V segment lost 5 bases, leaving 8 bases of the junction unmatched. The germline gives CDR1 MNHEY, CDR2 SVGEGT. In DNA, the CDR3 is TGTGCCAGCAGTGGACGGGGACTAGAGGGCACAGATACGCAGTATTTT. Translating it yields CASSGRGLEGTDTQYF.

This clonotype has just a few counts. The V and J genes are TRBV11-2 and TRBJ2-1; possible D gene TRBD2, 6 bases. The CDR3 is 17 amino acids. Germline-derived CDR1 and CDR2 are SGHAT and FQNNGV. V lost 0 bases and J 4 bases, leaving 16 bases between the germline ends. For the CDR3, the DNA is TGTGCCAGCAGCTTAGATAGTAGTCTAGCGACTTACAATGAGCAGTTCTTC. It specifies CASSLDSSLATYNEQFF.

The CDR3 sequence: CASSLANRETQYF. The CDR3 nucleotides read TGTGCCAGCAGCTTGGCCAATCGGGAGACCCAGTACTTC. This chain uses TRBV7-9 with TRBJ2-5; no clear D gene. The CDR3 covers 13 residues. V lost 3 bases and J 5 bases, leaving 10 bases between the germline ends. Germline CDR1 reads SEHNR; CDR2 reads FQNEAQ (reference sequence). Based on the CDR3 plus reference TRBV7-9 and TRBJ2-5, the full variable domain is DTGVSQNPRHKITKRGQNVTFRCDPISEHNRLYWYRQTLGQGPEFLTYFQNEAQLEKSRLLSDRFSAERPKGSFSTLEIQRTEQGDSAMYLCASSLANRETQYFGPGTRLLVL.

The V gene is TRBV7-3, the J gene TRBJ2-1; D is undetermined. Germline V gene data show CDR1 as SGHTA and CDR2 as FQGTGA. The V end was cut by 8 bases, the J end by 5 bases, with 13 bases between. The CDR3 has 13 residues. CDR3 amino acids: CASSRTANNEQFF. CDR3 DNA sequence: TGTGCCAGCTCCAGAACAGCAAACAATGAGCAGTTCTTC.

This clonotype has just a few counts. The gene calls are TRBV5-1 and TRBJ2-4, with D possibly being TRBD2 (6 bases). The ends were cut back, 4 bases at V and 7 bases at J, with 15 bases in the middle. Germline values: CDR1 SGHRS, CDR2 YFSETQ. The CDR3 extends over 14 amino acids. The CDR3 nucleotides read TGCGCCAGCAGCAATACGGAGGGCGGGAACATTCAGTACTTC. It encodes CASSNTEGGNIQYF.

This chain connects TRBV5-1 to TRBJ1-2; 10 bases align to TRBD1. Trimming cost V 0 bases and J 4 bases; bases outside gene matches: 12. The CDR3 is made up of 18 amino acids. From germline, CDR1 is SGHRS and CDR2 YFSETQ. CDR3 nucleotide sequence: TGCGCCAGCAGCTTGGTGGTGACAGGGGGCCGCAACGCCTATGGCTACACCTTC. Protein sequence: CASSLVVTGGRNAYGYTF. Complete variable domain (other parts from reference TRBV5-1 and TRBJ1-2): KAGVTQTPRYLIKTRGQQVTLSCSPISGHRSVSWYQQTPGQGLQFLFEYFSETQRNKGNFPGRFSGRQFSNSRSEMNVSTLELGDSALYLCASSLVVTGGRNAYGYTFGSGTRLTVV.

V is TRBV12-5 and J is TRBJ1-5; possibly TRBD1 for D (6 bases). Trimming took off 0 bases at V and 1 base at J, with 10 bases between the two ends. The CDR3 length is 16 residues. CDR1 and CDR2 (germline): LGHNT, FRNRAP. The CDR3 DNA reads TGTGCTAGTGGTTTGGTACTGGGACAAAGCAATCAGCCCCAGCATTTT. Its translation is CASGLVLGQSNQPQHF.

The chain uses TRBV6-2 or TRBV6-3 and TRBJ2-4, with D unresolved. The V gene's germline CDR1 is MNHEY and CDR2 SVGEGT. Between the trimmed V and J ends, which lost 6 bases and 9 bases, there was a span of 12 bases. The CDR3 extends over 12 amino acids. This CDR3 reads CASRDPGRIQYF. The CDR3 DNA is TGTGCCAGCAGGGATCCGGGCCGCATTCAGTACTTC.

This chain links TRBV20-1 with TRBJ2-5, with TRBD2 matching over 8 bases. CDR1 is DFQATT and CDR2 is SNEGSKA in the germline V gene (reference sequence). Losses at the gene ends were 5 bases for V and 0 bases for J; bases not matched to a gene: 8. The CDR3 loop spans 15 amino acids. The CDR3 DNA reads as TGCAGTGCTCCAGAGAGCGGGGGTTACCAAGAGACCCAGTACTTC. It is translated as CSAPESGGYQETQYF.

This clonotype appeared once. The genes are TRBV9 and TRBJ1-6, with D hard to call. CDR1 SGDLS and CDR2 YYNGEE come from the germline V gene. The CDR3 sequence is 15 residues long. Trimming shortened V by 6 bases and J by 6 bases, and 16 bases separated the two germline ends. The CDR3, as DNA: TGTGCCAGCACCCCCGAGGGAGGCAGTAATTCACCCCTCCACTTT. Translated, it gives CASTPEGGSNSPLHF.

The chain couples TRBV2 to TRBJ2-6; D unresolved. Germline CDR1 SNHLY, CDR2 FYNNEI. This CDR3 contains 12 residues. V was trimmed by 6 bases and J by 2 bases, leaving 2 bases between them. The CDR3 here is CASRPGANVLTF. CDR3 coding DNA: TGTGCCAGCAGGCCTGGGGCCAACGTCCTGACTTTC.

The V call is TRBV29-1, the J call TRBJ2-3, with TRBD2 identical over 9 bases. After removal of 5 bases from V and 0 bases from J, the junction contained 9 bases not matched to a gene. From germline, CDR1 is SQVTM and CDR2 ANQGSEA. This CDR3 contains 16 residues. CDR3 DNA sequence: TGCAGCGTTTCCATGACTAGCGGACAAAGCACAGATACGCAGTATTTT. Translation gives CSVSMTSGQSTDTQYF.

This clonotype was detected a few times. The J gene is TRBJ2-1, the V gene TRBV29-1, with 10 bases lining up with TRBD1. Germline V gene sequence: CDR1 SQVTM, CDR2 ANQGSEA. The CDR3 is made up of 14 amino acids. V trimming: 3 bases; J trimming: 7 bases; junction bases outside the gene matches: 6. CDR3 residues: CSVEWDRGGNEQFF. CDR3 nucleotide sequence: TGCAGCGTTGAGTGGGACAGGGGTGGAAATGAGCAGTTCTTC.

Here the CDR3 reads CASSPGIRAGRTEAFF. The CDR3, as DNA: TGTGCCAGTAGTCCTGGGATCCGCGCGGGCCGCACTGAAGCTTTCTTT. The V gene is TRBV19, the J gene TRBJ1-1; no reliable D call. V dropped 5 bases and J dropped 4 bases, with 20 bases sitting between them. This CDR3 spans 16 amino acids. Germline CDR1 LNHDA, CDR2 SQIVND (reference sequence). Full variable domain (rest looked up from reference TRBV19 and TRBJ1-1): DGGITQSPKYLFRKEGQNVTLSCEQNLNHDAMYWYRQDPGQGLRLIYYSQIVNDFQKGDIAEGYSVSREKKESFPLTVTSAQKNPTAFYLCASSPGIRAGRTEAFFGQGTRLTVV.

This clonotype was counted a few times. The chain employs TRBV6-1 and TRBJ1-2; D uncertain. Deletions cut 2 bases from V and 8 bases from J, with 12 bases between. Germline CDR1 reads MNHNS; CDR2 reads SASEGT. This CDR3 has 13 amino acids. In nucleotides, the CDR3 is TGTGCCAGCAGTGAACTGTCCGGAGGAGGCTACACCTTC. Translating gives CASSELSGGGYTF.

The V gene is TRBV4-1, the J gene TRBJ2-7; D possibly matches TRBD1 or TRBD2 (5 bases each). The germline gives CDR1 MGHRA, CDR2 YSYEKL. The CDR3 totals 14 residues. V lost 1 base, J lost 7 bases, and 14 bases lay in between. The CDR3 nucleotides are TGCGCCAGCAGCCAAGTGGGGACCAGGCGAGAGCAGTACTTC. This gives the protein CASSQVGTRREQYF.

The chain recombines TRBV6-2 or TRBV6-3 with TRBJ2-3, with D perhaps assigned TRBD1 or TRBD2 (6 bases each). The CDR3 runs 16 residues. Trimming cost V 6 bases and J 0 bases, with 16 bases left between them. Germline CDR1 reads MNHEY; CDR2 reads SVGEGT. The CDR3 DNA reads TGTGCCAGCAGGGGGGGCAATTTGCTGAGCACAGATACGCAGTATTTT. The encoded protein is CASRGGNLLSTDTQYF.